Shown below are 18 T cell receptor beta chains from a single sample sequenced in a study of T cells in localized non-small cell lung cancer. Assay used: immunoSEQ multiplex PCR; TCRdb lists only in-frame clones, some missing. The sample holds about 24,000 clones; about 80% are singletons and the top ten take about 4.4%. The material was PBMCs, obtained before any cancer treatment. The receptors derive from a man aged 35 to 69 with stage II lung adenocarcinoma.

This chain connects TRBV9 to TRBJ2-3; 7 nucleotides match TRBD2. V shed 3 bases and J 1 base; nucleotides not matched to a gene: 2. Germline assignment: CDR1 SGDLS and CDR2 YYNGEE. This CDR3 has 14 residues. For the CDR3, the DNA is TGTGCCAGCAGCGGGGGACTACGCACAGATACGCAGTATTTT. Amino acids: CASSGGLRTDTQYF.

The chain carries TRBV2 and TRBJ2-2; D uncertain. V was pared by 4 bases and J by 2 bases, with 5 bases between. The CDR3 spans 13 residues. CDR1 is SNHLY and CDR2 is FYNNEI in the germline V gene. The CDR3 loop is CASSVYNTGELFF. The CDR3 DNA reads as TGTGCCAGCAGTGTCTATAACACCGGGGAGCTGTTTTTT. Combining the CDR3 with reference TRBV2 and TRBJ2-2 gives the whole variable domain EPEVTQTPSHQVTQMGQEVILRCVPISNHLYFYWYRQILGQKVEFLVSFYNNEISEKSEIFDDQFSVERPDGSNFTLKIRSTKLEDSAMYFCASSVYNTGELFFGEGSRLTVL.

J is TRBJ2-1 and V is TRBV7-2; the match to TRBD1 covers 11 bases. J lost 8 bases, V lost 2 bases, and 8 bases had no gene match. The CDR3 contains 16 residues. Germline V lookup: CDR1 SGHTA, CDR2 FQGNSA. The CDR3 region has the DNA TGTGCCAGCAGCTTACGCGGGACAGGGGGATTCCATGAGCAGTTCTTC. This encodes CASSLRGTGGFHEQFF.

DNA of the CDR3: TGTGCCAGCAGCAAAACTAGCACTAGCACAGATACGCAGTATTTT. It specifies CASSKTSTSTDTQYF. The chain is built from TRBV7-3 and TRBJ2-3; possibly TRBD2 for D (6 bases). Germline CDR1 is SGHTA and CDR2 is FQGTGA. The CDR3 covers 15 residues. Between the trimmed V and J ends, which lost 5 bases and 0 bases, there was a span of 12 bases. The complete variable domain, with remaining parts taken from reference TRBV7-3 and TRBJ2-3, reads GAGVSQTPSNKVTEKGKYVELRCDPISGHTALYWYRQSLGQGPEFLIYFQGTGAADDSGLPNDRFFAVRPEGSVSTLKIQRTERGDSAVYLCASSKTSTSTDTQYFGPGTRLTVL.

The CDR3 nucleotides are TGTGCCAGCTCACCCAACCTCGAGGGGGCAGGAGAGACCCAGTACTTC. Translating gives CASSPNLEGAGETQYF. The chain joins TRBV18 to TRBJ2-5, with 7 bases aligning to TRBD1. The CDR3 has 16 residues. CDR1 is KGHSH and CDR2 is LQKENI in the germline V gene. V trimming: 3 bases; J trimming: 4 bases; junction bases outside the gene matches: 11.

This clone has more than one count but fewer than ten. The chain uses TRBV5-1 and TRBJ2-7; the D gene is possibly TRBD2 (6 bases). The CDR3 totals 13 residues. V lost 7 bases and J 3 bases, leaving 14 bases between the germline ends. From germline, CDR1 is SGHRS and CDR2 YFSETQ. CDR3 protein: CASSREAFYEQYF. CDR3 in DNA: TGCGCCAGCTCCAGGGAGGCCTTCTACGAGCAGTACTTC.

The rearrangement uses TRBV5-6 and TRBJ1-1, with D unresolved. There are 13 residues in the CDR3. With 7 bases removed from V and 1 base from J, the gap between germline ends came to 11 bases. The V gene's germline CDR1 is SGHDT and CDR2 YYEEEE. The CDR3 here is CASLFGANTEAFF. Here the CDR3 DNA reads TGTGCCAGCCTGTTCGGTGCGAACACTGAAGCTTTCTTT.

The rearrangement links TRBV23-1 to TRBJ1-1; the match to TRBD1 covers 8 bases. TRBV23-1 is placed among ORFs of uncertain function. This CDR3 has 16 amino acids. With 4 bases clipped from V and 1 base from J, the junction kept 8 bases outside the gene matches. This CDR3 reads CASSPTIGTGNTEAFF. CDR3 bases: TGCGCCAGCAGTCCTACGATTGGGACAGGGAACACTGAAGCTTTCTTT.

This clone came up a few times. The chain uses TRBV10-3 and TRBJ1-6; TRBD1 agrees at 7 bases. V shed 0 bases, J shed 9 bases, and the junction held 2 bases outside the gene matches. Germline V gene data show CDR1 as ENHRY and CDR2 as SYGVKD. CDR3 length: 14 residues. CDR3 amino acids: CAISESGTVSPLHF. CDR3 nucleotides: TGTGCCATCAGTGAGTCGGGGACAGTTTCACCCCTCCACTTT.

CDR3 amino acids: CASSLGPLVYGYTF. The CDR3 DNA follows: TGTGCCAGCAGCTTGGGCCCCTTAGTCTATGGCTACACCTTC. The chain combines TRBV5-5 with TRBJ1-2; D remains ambiguous. The CDR3 totals 14 residues. Germline loops: CDR1 SGHKS, CDR2 YYEKEE (reference sequence). The V end lost 0 bases, the J end lost 4 bases, and 10 bases lay between the germline ends. The full variable domain, completed using reference TRBV5-5 and TRBJ1-2, is DAGVTQSPTHLIKTRGQQVTLRCSPISGHKSVSWYQQVLGQGPQFIFQYYEKEERGRGNFPDRFSARQFPNYSSELNVNALLLGDSALYLCASSLGPLVYGYTFGSGTRLTVV.

The chain joins TRBV7-2 to TRBJ2-1, with 9 bases fitting TRBD1. The CDR3 length is 16 residues. Germline V CDR1 and CDR2: SGHTA, FQGNSA. J gave up 2 bases and V 4 bases, and 6 bases lay outside the gene matches. CDR3 DNA sequence: TGTGCCAGCAGCTCACCCGGGACAGGGCCCTACAATGAGCAGTTCTTC. Translation gives CASSSPGTGPYNEQFF. The full variable domain, in which reference TRBV7-2 and TRBJ2-1 provide the parts outside the CDR3, is GAGVSQSPSNKVTEKGKDVELRCDPISGHTALYWYRQSLGQGLEFLIYFQGNSAPDKSGLPSDRFSAERTGGSVSTLTIQRTQQEDSAVYLCASSSPGTGPYNEQFFGPGTRLTVL.

The chain joins TRBV19 to TRBJ1-1; 7 bases align to TRBD1. The V segment lost 6 bases and the J segment 0 bases; nucleotides outside the gene matches: 7. CDR1 is LNHDA and CDR2 is SQIVND in the germline V gene (reference sequence). This CDR3 comprises 15 residues. The CDR3 sequence is CASSDLDRVNTEAFF. CDR3 nucleotide sequence: TGTGCCAGTAGCGATCTAGACAGGGTGAACACTGAAGCTTTCTTT. The full variable domain, in which reference TRBV19 and TRBJ1-1 provide the parts outside the CDR3, is DGGITQSPKYLFRKEGQNVTLSCEQNLNHDAMYWYRQDPGQGLRLIYYSQIVNDFQKGDIAEGYSVSREKKESFPLTVTSAQKNPTAFYLCASSDLDRVNTEAFFGQGTRLTVV.

This sequence joins TRBV6-5 and TRBJ1-1, with a tentative D call TRBD1 (5 bases). CDR1 is MNHEY, CDR2 SVGAGI, per germline. Deletions cut 6 bases from V and 1 base from J, with 15 bases between. The CDR3 has 15 amino acids. The CDR3 coding sequence is TGTGCCAGCAGGGGAGGGGCCGCCTCGAACACTGAAGCTTTCTTT. Its protein product is CASRGGAASNTEAFF.

This clone has a handful of counts. J is TRBJ2-2 and V is TRBV19; 11 nucleotides agree with TRBD2. CDR3 length: 16 residues. V lost 7 bases and J lost 6; bases outside the gene matches: 10. In germline, CDR1 is LNHDA, CDR2 SQIVND (reference sequence). CDR3 amino acids: CASTSRSGRAPGELFF. The CDR3, as DNA: TGTGCCAGTACCTCCCGTAGCGGGAGGGCCCCCGGGGAGCTGTTTTTT.

V and J are TRBV11-3 and TRBJ2-1; no definite D call. CDR3 length: 13 amino acids. Trimming removed 4 bases from V and 9 bases from J, with 13 bases in between. Germline-derived CDR1 and CDR2 are SGHNT and YENEEA. CDR3 loop: CASSSETGTEQFF. The CDR3 nucleotides read TGTGCCAGCAGCTCAGAAACGGGTACTGAGCAGTTCTTC.

A single count supports this clone. The V and J genes are TRBV19 and TRBJ2-5, with a weak D call TRBD2 (6 bases). The CDR3 sequence is 13 residues long. The germline V and J ends were trimmed by 10 bases and 7 bases, with 19 bases remaining between them. The germline V gene has CDR1 LNHDA and CDR2 SQIVND (reference sequence). The CDR3, as DNA: TGTGCCACCGCCGAAGCGGGTCGGGGGACCCAGTACTTC. Translation gives CATAEAGRGTQYF.

The genes are TRBV2 and TRBJ2-3; no definite D call. With 4 bases removed from V and 6 bases from J, the gap between germline ends came to 11 bases. This CDR3 has 13 residues. The germline V gene encodes CDR1 SNHLY and CDR2 FYNNEI. The CDR3 spells CASSVAPQDTQYF. The CDR3, as DNA: TGTGCCAGCAGTGTGGCCCCACAGGATACGCAGTATTTT.

V is TRBV19 and J is TRBJ1-1; 8 bases align to TRBD1. The CDR3 is 17 amino acids. The V gene's germline CDR1 is LNHDA and CDR2 SQIVND (reference sequence). J lost 5 bases, V lost 1 base, and 12 bases had no gene match. The CDR3, as DNA: TGTGCCAGTAGTATAGTGGGATCCAGGGGGCTTCGGACTGAAGCTTTCTTT. Encoded protein: CASSIVGSRGLRTEAFF. The whole variable domain, remainder taken from reference TRBV19 and TRBJ1-1, is DGGITQSPKYLFRKEGQNVTLSCEQNLNHDAMYWYRQDPGQGLRLIYYSQIVNDFQKGDIAEGYSVSREKKESFPLTVTSAQKNPTAFYLCASSIVGSRGLRTEAFFGQGTRLTVV.